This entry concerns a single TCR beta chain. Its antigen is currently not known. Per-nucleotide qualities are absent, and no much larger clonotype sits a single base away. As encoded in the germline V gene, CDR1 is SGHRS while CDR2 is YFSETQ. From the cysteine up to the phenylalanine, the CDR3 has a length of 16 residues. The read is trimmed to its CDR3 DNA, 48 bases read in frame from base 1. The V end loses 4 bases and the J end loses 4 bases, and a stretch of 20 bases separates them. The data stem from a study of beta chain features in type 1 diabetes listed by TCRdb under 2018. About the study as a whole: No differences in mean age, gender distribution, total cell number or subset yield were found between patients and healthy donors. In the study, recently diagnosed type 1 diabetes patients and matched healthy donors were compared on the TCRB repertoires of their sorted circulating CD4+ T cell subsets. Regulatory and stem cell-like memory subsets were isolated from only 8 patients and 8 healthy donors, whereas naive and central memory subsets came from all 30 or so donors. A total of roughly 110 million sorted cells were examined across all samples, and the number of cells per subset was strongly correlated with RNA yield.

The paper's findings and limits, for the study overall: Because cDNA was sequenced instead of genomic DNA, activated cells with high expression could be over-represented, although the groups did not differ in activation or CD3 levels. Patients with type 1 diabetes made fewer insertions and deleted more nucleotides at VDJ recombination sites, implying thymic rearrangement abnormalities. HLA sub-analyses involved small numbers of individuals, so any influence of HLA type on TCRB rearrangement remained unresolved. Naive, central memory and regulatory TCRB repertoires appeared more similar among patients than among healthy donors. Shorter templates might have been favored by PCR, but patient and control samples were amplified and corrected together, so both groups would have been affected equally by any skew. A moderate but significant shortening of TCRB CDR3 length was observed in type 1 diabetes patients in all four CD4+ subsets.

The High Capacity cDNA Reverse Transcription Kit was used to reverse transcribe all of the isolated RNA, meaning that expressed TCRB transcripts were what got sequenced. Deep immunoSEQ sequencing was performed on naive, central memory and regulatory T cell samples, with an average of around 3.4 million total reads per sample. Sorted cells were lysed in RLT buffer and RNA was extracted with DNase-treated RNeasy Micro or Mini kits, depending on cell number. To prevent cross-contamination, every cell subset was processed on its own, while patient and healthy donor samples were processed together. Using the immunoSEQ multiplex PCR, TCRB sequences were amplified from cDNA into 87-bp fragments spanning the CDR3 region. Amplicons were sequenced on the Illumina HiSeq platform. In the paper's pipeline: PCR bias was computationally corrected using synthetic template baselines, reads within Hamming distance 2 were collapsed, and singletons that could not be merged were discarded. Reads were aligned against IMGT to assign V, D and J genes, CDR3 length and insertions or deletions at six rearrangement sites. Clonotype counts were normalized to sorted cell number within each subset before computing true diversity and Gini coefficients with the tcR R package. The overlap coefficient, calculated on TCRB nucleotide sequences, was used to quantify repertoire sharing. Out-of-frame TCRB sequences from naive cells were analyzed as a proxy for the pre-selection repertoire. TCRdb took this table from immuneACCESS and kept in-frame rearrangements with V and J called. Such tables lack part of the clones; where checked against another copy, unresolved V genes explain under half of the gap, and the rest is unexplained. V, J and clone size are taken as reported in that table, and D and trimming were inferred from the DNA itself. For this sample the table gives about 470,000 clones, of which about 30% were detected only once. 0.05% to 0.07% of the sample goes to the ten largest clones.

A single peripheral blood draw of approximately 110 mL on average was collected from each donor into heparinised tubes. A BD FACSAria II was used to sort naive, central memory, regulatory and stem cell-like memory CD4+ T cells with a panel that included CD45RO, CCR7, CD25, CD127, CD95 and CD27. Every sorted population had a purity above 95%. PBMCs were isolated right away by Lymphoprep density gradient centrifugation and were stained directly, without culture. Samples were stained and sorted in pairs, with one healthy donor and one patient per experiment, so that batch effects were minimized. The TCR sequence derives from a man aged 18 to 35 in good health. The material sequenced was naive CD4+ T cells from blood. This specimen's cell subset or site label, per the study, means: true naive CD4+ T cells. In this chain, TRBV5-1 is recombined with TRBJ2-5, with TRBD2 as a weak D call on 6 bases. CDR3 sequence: CASSPISGTLGETQYF. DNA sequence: TGCGCCAGCAGCCCAATTTCCGGGACTTTGGGAGAGACCCAGTACTTC.